This passage covers 21 T cell receptor beta chains from one sample sequenced in a study of Graves' ophthalmopathy and Graves' hyperthyroidism (dated by TCRdb to the late 2010s). The run used an Illumina HiSeq 2000. For repertoire sequencing, TCR beta CDR3 regions were amplified from RNA transcripts. The first round was an RT-PCR using HTBI primers with the Qiagen OneStep RT-PCR kit, and this first round was followed by a second-round multiplex PCR, then size selection and purification. TCRdb cleaned the public reads at Q25 with fastp, built clones with MiXCR and kept in-frame beta chains. Each CDR3 protein gets just one entry, which takes the most common genes and DNA from the rows behind it. For this sample there are 650,000 to 900,000 distinct CDR3 sequences; approximately 40% appear just once. The top ten hold roughly 45% of the sample. Sequencing was performed on peripheral blood. These receptors all come from an adult man with Graves' ophthalmopathy.

This clonotype occurred a few times. This chain joins TRBV20-1 and TRBJ2-7, with D unresolved. The CDR3 runs to 15 residues. Germline lookup yields CDR1 DFQATT and CDR2 SNEGSKA (reference sequence). Trimming removed 1 base at V and 7 bases at J, with 20 bases between. CDR3 loop: CSARARNIVSGEQYF. CDR3 sequence (DNA): TGCAGTGCTAGAGCTCGAAACATAGTGTCGGGTGAGCAGTACTTC.

The chain couples TRBV9 to TRBJ2-5; TRBD2 matches at 13 bases. The J call is uncertain, as TRBJ2-1 better fits the DNA end. Germline CDR1 reads SGDLS; CDR2 reads YYNGEE. The CDR3 is made up of 14 amino acids. The DNA for the CDR3 is TGTGCCAGCAGCGTAGGGGGACTAGCGGGACCGCAGTTCTTC. Protein: CASSVGGLAGPQFF.

Ten or more counts support this clonotype. V and J are TRBV25-1 and TRBJ1-2; D not resolved. In germline, CDR1 is MGHDK, CDR2 SYGVNS. This CDR3 region has 11 residues. Trimming stripped 6 bases from V and 4 bases from J, with 6 bases between. CDR3 coding DNA: TGTGCCAGCAGCTCCGGCTATGGCTACACCTTC. Encoded protein: CASSSGYGYTF.

This clonotype has at least ten counts. The V and J genes are TRBV10-2 and TRBJ2-7; either TRBD1 or TRBD2 may fit D (5 bases each). Germline V gives CDR1 WSHSY, CDR2 SAAADI. V lost 6 bases and J lost 5, with 11 bases in between. This CDR3 has 12 amino acids. The CDR3 loop reads CASRIRDDEQYF. In DNA form, the CDR3 reads TGCGCCAGCAGAATCAGGGACGACGAGCAGTACTTC.

V and J are TRBV25-1 and TRBJ1-1; 9 nucleotides match TRBD1. Per germline, CDR1 MGHDK and CDR2 SYGVNS. The CDR3 sequence is 14 residues long. J was trimmed by 3 bases and V by 7 bases; bases with no gene match: 6. Here the CDR3 DNA reads TGTGCCAGCACATGGGACAGGGATGACACTGAAGCTTTCTTT. Translation: CASTWDRDDTEAFF.

The chain couples TRBV2 to TRBJ2-6; 7 bases agree with TRBD1. CDR3 length equals 15 residues. Losses at the gene ends were 4 bases for V and 2 bases for J; bases not matched to a gene: 2. CDR1 and CDR2 from the germline V gene are SNHLY and FYNNEI. CDR3 sequence: CASSGQGAGANVLTF. The CDR3 coding sequence is TGTGCCAGCAGTGGGCAGGGGGCTGGGGCCAACGTCCTGACTTTC.

This clonotype showed up just a few times. Being one base from a much bigger clone, this may be a read error. The chain joins TRBV19 to TRBJ2-5; D is possibly TRBD2 (6 bases). This CDR3 region has 14 residues. Trimming left V 7 bases short and J 3 bases short, with 15 bases between. Germline CDR1 and CDR2: LNHDA and SQIVND (reference sequence). DNA for the CDR3: TGTGCCAGTACGAGGACCGGGACTGAAGAGACCCAGTACTTC. Encoded protein: CASTRTGTEETQYF.

The chain carries TRBV29-1 and TRBJ2-2; a possible D gene is TRBD1 (6 bases). The CDR3 sequence is 14 residues long. V was pared by 7 bases and J by 4 bases, with 16 bases between. Germline V CDR1 and CDR2: SQVTM, ANQGSEA. The CDR3, as DNA: TGCAGCGATCGGGACACCGCCGTCACCGGGGAGCTGTTTTTT. As protein: CSDRDTAVTGELFF.

This chain uses TRBV20-1 with TRBJ1-1, with a weak D call TRBD1 (5 bases). The CDR3 runs to 17 residues. The V gene lost 6 bases and the J gene lost 0 bases, with 23 bases spanning the gap. CDR1 is DFQATT and CDR2 is SNEGSKA in the germline V gene (reference sequence). CDR3 sequence: CSAGRGVGDLVNTEAFF. CDR3 DNA sequence: TGCAGTGCCGGGAGAGGGGTAGGGGATTTGGTGAACACTGAAGCTTTCTTT.

The chain employs TRBV9 and TRBJ2-5, with a possible D match to TRBD2 (6 bases). V was cut by 4 bases and J by 5 bases, with 21 bases left in between. This CDR3 region has 16 residues. The germline CDR1 and CDR2 sequences are SGDLS and YYNGEE. The CDR3 DNA reads TGTGCCAGCAGCTTAAGGACCCACGGGGGTTATGAGACCCAGTACTTC. Its translation is CASSLRTHGGYETQYF.

The chain combines TRBV2 with TRBJ2-5, with D perhaps assigned TRBD1 or TRBD2 (5 bases each). Trimming stripped 6 bases from V and 5 bases from J, with 16 bases between. The CDR3 sequence is 14 residues long. The germline V gene has CDR1 SNHLY and CDR2 FYNNEI. CDR3 protein: CASSGSGPKETQYF. CDR3 DNA sequence: TGTGCCAGCAGCGGATCGGGACCGAAGGAGACCCAGTACTTC.

This rearrangement joins TRBV10-3 to TRBJ1-2; D ambiguous. V dropped 0 bases and J dropped 7 bases, with 6 bases sitting between them. CDR1 and CDR2 from the germline V gene are ENHRY and SYGVKD. The CDR3 is 12 residues long. The CDR3 sequence is CAISESPGGYTF. The CDR3 nucleotides read TGTGCCATCAGTGAGTCTCCAGGTGGCTACACCTTC.

The chain carries TRBV24-1 and TRBJ1-5; possible D gene TRBD1, 6 bases. This CDR3 spans 17 amino acids. The ends were cut back, 6 bases at V and 4 bases at J, with 21 bases in the middle. Germline V lookup: CDR1 KGHDR, CDR2 SFDVKD. This CDR3 reads CATSYAQGGLGNQPQHF. CDR3 sequence (DNA): TGTGCCACCAGTTACGCACAGGGTGGCTTAGGAAATCAGCCCCAGCATTTT.

Regarding this clonotype: The conserved phenylalanine or tryptophan is not found at the CDR3 terminus, so this likely reflects a read error. This chain uses TRBV7-2 with TRBJ1-1; no clear D. Deletions cut 5 bases from V and 5 bases from J, with 12 bases between. This CDR3 comprises 13 residues. Germline loops: CDR1 SGHTA, CDR2 FQGNSA. In nucleotides, the CDR3 is TGTGCCAGCAGCCCAGGAGTTGAAACTGAAGCTTTCTTA. It encodes CASSPGVETEAFL.

This clonotype came up many times. CDR3 sequence: CASSPVGQPQHF. In nucleotides, the CDR3 is TGTGCCAGCAGCCCCGTGGGTCAGCCCCAGCATTTT. The chain links TRBV7-9 to TRBJ1-5; D not resolved. There are 12 residues in the CDR3. CDR1 and CDR2 (germline): SEHNR, FQNEAQ (reference sequence). Trimming stripped 5 bases from V and 6 bases from J, with 8 bases between.

Details on this clonotype: The final CDR3 position lacks the conserved phenylalanine or tryptophan, pointing to a likely read error. The DNA is left out, because the CDR3 cannot be placed on it with certainty; the CDR3 is given as TCRdb lists it. This CDR3 is CASSPSGR. The V gene is TRBV7-9, the J gene TRBJ2-7; no DNA check was done on the table's D call, TRBD2. Germline CDR1 and CDR2: SEHNR and FQNEAQ (reference sequence). From its first to its last residue, the CDR3 has 8 amino acids.

J is TRBJ2-7 and V is TRBV12-3 or TRBV12-4, with 7 positions matching TRBD2. CDR3 length: 15 amino acids. J lost 1 base, V lost 4 bases, and 7 bases had no gene match. In DNA, the CDR3 is TGTGCCAGCAGTTACTCCCCGCGGGGGTCCTACGAGCAGTACTTC. Translation gives CASSYSPRGSYEQYF.

This clonotype was observed many times. The chain joins TRBV29-1 to TRBJ1-2, with D perhaps matching TRBD1 (5 bases). There are 14 residues in the CDR3. The germline CDR1 and CDR2 sequences are SQVTM and ANQGSEA. V shed 3 bases and J shed 0 bases, with 11 bases lying between them. The CDR3: CSVDRDPANYGYTF. The DNA for the CDR3 is TGCAGCGTTGATCGGGACCCAGCTAACTATGGCTACACCTTC.

This clonotype was counted a few times. The chain couples TRBV6-6 to TRBJ1-4; the D gene is possibly TRBD1 (6 bases). The V gene's germline CDR1 is MNHNY and CDR2 SVGAGI (reference sequence). V lost 4 bases and J 5 bases, leaving 14 bases between the germline ends. CDR3 size: 15 residues. The CDR3: CASSSGGAGNEKLFF. DNA of the CDR3: TGTGCCAGCAGTTCCGGGGGGGCGGGGAATGAAAAACTGTTTTTT.

The sample holds many counts of this clonotype. This chain connects TRBV15 to TRBJ1-2; D might be TRBD1 (5 bases). Trimming removed 4 bases from V and 0 bases from J, with 9 bases in between. In germline, CDR1 is LNHNV, CDR2 YYDKDF (reference sequence). The CDR3 has 14 residues. The CDR3 protein is CATSTGTANYGYTF. CDR3 in DNA: TGTGCCACCAGCACAGGGACTGCTAACTATGGCTACACCTTC.

This clonotype was counted at least ten times. This CDR3 is CASSEIWATEAFF. CDR3 nucleotides: TGTGCCAGCAGTGAAATCTGGGCCACTGAAGCTTTCTTT. V is TRBV2 and J is TRBJ1-1; unclear D gene. The CDR3 extends over 13 amino acids. The germline V gene encodes CDR1 SNHLY and CDR2 FYNNEI. The germline V and J ends were trimmed by 2 bases and 4 bases, with 8 bases remaining between them. Variable domain in full (rest from reference TRBV2 and TRBJ1-1): EPEVTQTPSHQVTQMGQEVILRCVPISNHLYFYWYRQILGQKVEFLVSFYNNEISEKSEIFDDQFSVERPDGSNFTLKIRSTKLEDSAMYFCASSEIWATEAFFGQGTRLTVV.